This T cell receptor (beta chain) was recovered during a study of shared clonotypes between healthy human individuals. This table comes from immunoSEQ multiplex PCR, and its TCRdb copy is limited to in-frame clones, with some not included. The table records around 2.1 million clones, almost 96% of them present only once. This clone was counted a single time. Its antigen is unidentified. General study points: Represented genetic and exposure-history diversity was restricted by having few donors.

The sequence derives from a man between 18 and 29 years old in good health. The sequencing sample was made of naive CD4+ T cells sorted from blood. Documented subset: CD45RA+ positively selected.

This chain's CDR3 is CASSQNRGGSPLHF. The CDR3 bases are TGCGCCAGCAGCCAGAACAGGGGGGGATCACCCCTCCACTTT. The chain joins TRBV4-3 to TRBJ1-6; 8 nucleotides align to TRBD1. J gave up 10 bases and V 3 bases, and 5 bases lay outside the gene matches. CDR3 size: 14 residues. Germline-derived CDR1 and CDR2 are LGHNA and YSLEER.